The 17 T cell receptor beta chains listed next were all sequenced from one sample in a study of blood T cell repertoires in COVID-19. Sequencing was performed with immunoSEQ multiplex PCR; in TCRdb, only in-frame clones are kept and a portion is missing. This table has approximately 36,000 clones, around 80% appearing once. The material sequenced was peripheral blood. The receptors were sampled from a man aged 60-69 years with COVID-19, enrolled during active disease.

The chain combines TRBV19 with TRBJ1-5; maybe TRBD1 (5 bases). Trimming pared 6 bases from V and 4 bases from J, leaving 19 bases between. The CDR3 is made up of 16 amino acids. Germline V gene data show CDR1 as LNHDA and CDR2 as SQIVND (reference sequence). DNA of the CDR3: TGTGCCAGTAGACAGGTGGGCAGGGTGAGGAATCAGCCCCAGCATTTT. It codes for CASRQVGRVRNQPQHF.

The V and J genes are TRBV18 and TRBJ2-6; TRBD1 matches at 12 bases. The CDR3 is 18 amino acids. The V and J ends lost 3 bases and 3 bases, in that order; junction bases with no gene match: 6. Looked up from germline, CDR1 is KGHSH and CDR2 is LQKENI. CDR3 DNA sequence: TGTGCCAGCTCACCTCCGGGACAGGGGGCTCGTGGGGCCAACGTCCTGACTTTC. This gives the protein CASSPPGQGARGANVLTF.

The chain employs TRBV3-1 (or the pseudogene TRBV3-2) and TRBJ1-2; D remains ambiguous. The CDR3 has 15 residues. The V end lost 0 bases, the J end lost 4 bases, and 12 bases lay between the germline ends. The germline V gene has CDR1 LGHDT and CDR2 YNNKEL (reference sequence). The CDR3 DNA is TGTGCCAGCAGCCAAGACGTGGAGGTCTCCTATGGCTACACCTTC. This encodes CASSQDVEVSYGYTF.

The CDR3 loop reads CASRDGQGEYGYTF. The DNA of the CDR3 is TGTGCCAGCAGGGACGGACAGGGAGAATATGGCTACACCTTC. The rearrangement joins TRBV5-6 to TRBJ1-2; 8 bases fit TRBD1. V gave up 5 bases and J gave up 5 bases; unmatched junction bases: 8. The CDR3 loop spans 14 amino acids. CDR1 SGHDT and CDR2 YYEEEE come from the germline V gene.

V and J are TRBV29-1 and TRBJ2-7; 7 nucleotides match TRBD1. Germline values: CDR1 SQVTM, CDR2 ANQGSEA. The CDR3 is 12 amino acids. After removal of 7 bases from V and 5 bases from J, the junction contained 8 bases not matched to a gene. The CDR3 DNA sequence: TGCAGCGGGGGACAGAGAGTTAACGAGCAGTACTTC. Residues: CSGGQRVNEQYF.

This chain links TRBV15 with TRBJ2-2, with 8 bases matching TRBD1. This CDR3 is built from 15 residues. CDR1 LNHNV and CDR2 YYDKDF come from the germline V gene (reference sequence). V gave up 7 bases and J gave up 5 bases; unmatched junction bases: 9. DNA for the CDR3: TGTGCCACCACGTCGGGACAGGTTCCTACCGGGGAGCTGTTTTTT. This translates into CATTSGQVPTGELFF.

Written as DNA, the CDR3 is TGTGCCAGCAGTTCGGGACAGGGAGGACAGCCCCAGCATTTT. It encodes CASSSGQGGQPQHF. The chain combines TRBV27 with TRBJ1-5, with 9 bases that match TRBD1. The CDR3 covers 14 residues. Germline assignment: CDR1 MNHEY and CDR2 SMNVEV (reference sequence). V dropped 4 bases and J dropped 7; count of bases not matched to a gene: 5.

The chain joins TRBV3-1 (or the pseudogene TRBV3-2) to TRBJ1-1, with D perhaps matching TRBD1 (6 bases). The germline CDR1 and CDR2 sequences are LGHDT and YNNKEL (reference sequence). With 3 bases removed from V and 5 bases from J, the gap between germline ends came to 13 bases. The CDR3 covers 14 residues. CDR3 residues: CASSHYRDRTEAFF. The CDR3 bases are TGTGCCAGCAGCCATTACAGGGATCGTACTGAAGCTTTCTTT.

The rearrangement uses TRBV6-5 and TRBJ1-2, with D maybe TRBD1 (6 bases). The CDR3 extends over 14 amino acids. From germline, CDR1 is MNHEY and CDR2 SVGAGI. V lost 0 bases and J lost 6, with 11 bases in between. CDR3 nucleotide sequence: TGTGCCAGCAGTTACTCTGGGGGCGTGAATGGCTACACCTTC. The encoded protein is CASSYSGGVNGYTF.

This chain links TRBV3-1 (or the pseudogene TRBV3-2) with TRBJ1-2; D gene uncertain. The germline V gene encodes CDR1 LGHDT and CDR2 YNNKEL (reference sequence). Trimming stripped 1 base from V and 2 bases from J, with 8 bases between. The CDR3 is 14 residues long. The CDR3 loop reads CASSQGQTNYGYTF. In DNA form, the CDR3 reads TGTGCCAGCAGCCAAGGCCAGACAAACTATGGCTACACCTTC.

CDR3 protein: CASTGGAGFGELFF. Written as DNA, the CDR3 is TGTGCCAGTACAGGGGGCGCGGGGTTCGGGGAGCTGTTTTTT. This chain uses TRBV19 with TRBJ2-2, with 8 bases lining up with TRBD1. The CDR3 length is 14 residues. Looked up from germline, CDR1 is LNHDA and CDR2 is SQIVND (reference sequence). J lost 7 bases, V lost 7 bases, and 8 bases had no gene match.

Written as DNA, the CDR3 is TGTGCCAGCAGTCAGTCAGGGTGGGGTGGCTACACCTTC. It specifies CASSQSGWGGYTF. This chain links TRBV6-5 with TRBJ1-2, with a weak D call TRBD1 (5 bases). Germline lookup yields CDR1 MNHEY and CDR2 SVGAGI. Trimming removed 5 bases from V and 7 bases from J, with 14 bases in between. This CDR3 has 13 amino acids.

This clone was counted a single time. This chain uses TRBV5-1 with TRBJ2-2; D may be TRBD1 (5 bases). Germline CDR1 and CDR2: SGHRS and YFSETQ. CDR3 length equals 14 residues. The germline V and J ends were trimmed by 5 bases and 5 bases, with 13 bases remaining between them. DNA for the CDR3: TGCGCCAGCAGGGGAAGGACATCTACCGGGGAGCTGTTTTTT. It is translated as CASRGRTSTGELFF.

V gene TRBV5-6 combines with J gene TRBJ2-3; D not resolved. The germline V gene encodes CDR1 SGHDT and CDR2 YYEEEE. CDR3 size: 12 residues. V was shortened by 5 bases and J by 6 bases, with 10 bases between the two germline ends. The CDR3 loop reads CASRAFRDTQYF. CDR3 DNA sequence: TGTGCCAGCAGGGCTTTCAGGGATACGCAGTATTTT.

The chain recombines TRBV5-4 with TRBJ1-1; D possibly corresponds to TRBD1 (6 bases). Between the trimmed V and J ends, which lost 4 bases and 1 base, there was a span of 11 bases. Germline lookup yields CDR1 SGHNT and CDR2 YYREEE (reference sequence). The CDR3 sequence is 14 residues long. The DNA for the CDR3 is TGTGCCAGCAGCCCACAGGGTCCGAACACTGAAGCTTTCTTT. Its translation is CASSPQGPNTEAFF.

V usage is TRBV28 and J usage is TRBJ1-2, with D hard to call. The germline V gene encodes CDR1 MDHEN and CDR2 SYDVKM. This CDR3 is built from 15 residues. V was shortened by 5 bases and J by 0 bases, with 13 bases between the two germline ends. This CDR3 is CASSVTSLANYGYTF. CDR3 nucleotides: TGTGCCAGCAGTGTAACTTCCCTCGCTAACTATGGCTACACCTTC.

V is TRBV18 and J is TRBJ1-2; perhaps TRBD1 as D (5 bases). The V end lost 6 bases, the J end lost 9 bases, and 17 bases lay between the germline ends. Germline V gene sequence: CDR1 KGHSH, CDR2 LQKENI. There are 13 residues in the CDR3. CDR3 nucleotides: TGTGCCAGCTCTCCCGACAGTTTGCTGAGCTACACCTTC. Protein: CASSPDSLLSYTF.